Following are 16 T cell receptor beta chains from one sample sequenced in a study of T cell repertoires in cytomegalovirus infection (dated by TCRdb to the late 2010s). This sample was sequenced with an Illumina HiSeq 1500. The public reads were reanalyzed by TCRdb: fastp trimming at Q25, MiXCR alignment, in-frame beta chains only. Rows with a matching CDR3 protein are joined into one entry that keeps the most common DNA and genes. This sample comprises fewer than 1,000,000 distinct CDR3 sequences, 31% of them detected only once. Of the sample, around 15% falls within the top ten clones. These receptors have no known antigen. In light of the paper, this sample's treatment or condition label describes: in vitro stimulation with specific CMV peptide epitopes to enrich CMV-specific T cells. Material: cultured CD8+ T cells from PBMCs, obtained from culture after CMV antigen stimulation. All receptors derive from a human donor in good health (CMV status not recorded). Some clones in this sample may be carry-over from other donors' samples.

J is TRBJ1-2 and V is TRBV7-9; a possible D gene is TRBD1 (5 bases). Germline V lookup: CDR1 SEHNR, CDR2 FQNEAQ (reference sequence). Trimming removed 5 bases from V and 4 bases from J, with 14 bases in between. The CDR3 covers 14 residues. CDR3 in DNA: TGTGCCAGCAGCCCGGGACTCGCTTTCTATGGCTACACCTTC. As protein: CASSPGLAFYGYTF.

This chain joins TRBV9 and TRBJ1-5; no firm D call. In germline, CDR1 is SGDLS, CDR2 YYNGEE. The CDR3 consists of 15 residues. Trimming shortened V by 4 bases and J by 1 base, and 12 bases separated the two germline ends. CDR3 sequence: CASSPAGDSNQPQHF. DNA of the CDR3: TGTGCCAGCAGCCCCGCCGGAGACAGCAATCAGCCCCAGCATTTT. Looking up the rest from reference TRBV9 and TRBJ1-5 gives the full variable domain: DSGVTQTPKHLITATGQRVTLRCSPRSGDLSVYWYQQSLDQGLQFLIQYYNGEERAKGNILERFSAQQFPDLHSELNLSSLELGDSALYFCASSPAGDSNQPQHFGDGTRLSIL.

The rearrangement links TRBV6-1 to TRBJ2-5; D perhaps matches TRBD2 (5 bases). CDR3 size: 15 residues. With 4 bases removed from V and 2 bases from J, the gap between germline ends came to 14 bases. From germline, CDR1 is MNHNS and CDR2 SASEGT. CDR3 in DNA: TGTGCCAGCAGTGTAGGACGGAGGTTACAAGAGACCCAGTACTTC. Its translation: CASSVGRRLQETQYF.

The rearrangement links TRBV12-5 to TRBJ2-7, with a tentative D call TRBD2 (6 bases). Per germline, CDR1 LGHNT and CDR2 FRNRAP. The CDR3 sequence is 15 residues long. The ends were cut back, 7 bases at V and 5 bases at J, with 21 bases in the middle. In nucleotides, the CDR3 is TGTGCTAGTGCTCTCCTCGGCGGGGCAGGGAACGAGCAGTACGTC. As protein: CASALLGGAGNEQYV.

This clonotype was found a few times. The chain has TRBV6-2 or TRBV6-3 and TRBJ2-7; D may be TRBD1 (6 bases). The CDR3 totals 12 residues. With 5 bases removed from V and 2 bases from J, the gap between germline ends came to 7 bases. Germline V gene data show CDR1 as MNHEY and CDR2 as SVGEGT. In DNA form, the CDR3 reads TGTGCCAGCAGTGGACAGACCTACGAGCAGTACGTC. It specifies CASSGQTYEQYV.

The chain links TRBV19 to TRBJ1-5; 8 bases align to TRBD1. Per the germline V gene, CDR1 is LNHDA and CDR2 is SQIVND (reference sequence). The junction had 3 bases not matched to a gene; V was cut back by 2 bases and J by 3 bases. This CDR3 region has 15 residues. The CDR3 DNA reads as TGTGCCAGTAGTATACCGGGACAGGCCAATCAGCCCCAGCATTTT. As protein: CASSIPGQANQPQHF.

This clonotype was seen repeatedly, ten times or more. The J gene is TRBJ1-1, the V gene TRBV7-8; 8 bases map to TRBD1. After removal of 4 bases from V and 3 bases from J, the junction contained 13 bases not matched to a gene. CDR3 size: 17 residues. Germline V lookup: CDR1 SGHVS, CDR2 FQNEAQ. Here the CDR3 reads CASSSTDRGLVDTEAFF. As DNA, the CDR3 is TGTGCCAGCAGCTCCACCGACAGGGGTTTAGTGGACACTGAAGCTTTCTTT.

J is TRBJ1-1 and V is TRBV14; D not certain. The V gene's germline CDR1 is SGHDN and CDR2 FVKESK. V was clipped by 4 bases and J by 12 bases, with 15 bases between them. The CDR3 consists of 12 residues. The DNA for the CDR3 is TGTGCCAGCAGCCCGAACCGGGCCCTTACTTTCTTT. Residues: CASSPNRALTFF.

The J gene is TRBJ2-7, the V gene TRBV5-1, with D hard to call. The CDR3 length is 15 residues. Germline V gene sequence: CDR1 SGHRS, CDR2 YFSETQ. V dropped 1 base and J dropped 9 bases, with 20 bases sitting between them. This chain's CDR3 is CASSLTPGRTKAQYF. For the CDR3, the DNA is TGCGCCAGCAGCTTGACCCCAGGACGGACCAAGGCGCAGTACTTC.

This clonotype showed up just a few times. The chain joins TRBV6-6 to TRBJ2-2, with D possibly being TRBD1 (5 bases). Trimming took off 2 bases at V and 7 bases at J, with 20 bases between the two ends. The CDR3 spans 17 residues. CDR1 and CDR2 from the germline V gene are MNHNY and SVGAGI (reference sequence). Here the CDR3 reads CASSYPLTVVSGGELFF. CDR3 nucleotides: TGTGCCAGCAGTTACCCCTTGACAGTCGTATCTGGCGGGGAGCTGTTTTTT.

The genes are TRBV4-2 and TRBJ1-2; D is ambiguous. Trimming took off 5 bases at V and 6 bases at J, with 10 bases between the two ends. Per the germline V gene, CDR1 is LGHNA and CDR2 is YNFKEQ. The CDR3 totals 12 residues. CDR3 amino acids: CASSGGLNGYTF. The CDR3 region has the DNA TGTGCCAGCAGCGGAGGGCTAAATGGCTACACCTTC.

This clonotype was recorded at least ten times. CDR3 loop: CASSFWDANNEQFF. In nucleotides, the CDR3 is TGTGCCAGCAGCTTTTGGGACGCAAACAATGAGCAGTTCTTC. This rearrangement joins TRBV7-8 to TRBJ2-1, with D perhaps being TRBD1 or TRBD2 (5 bases each). V was clipped by 3 bases and J by 5 bases, with 11 bases between them. This CDR3 spans 14 amino acids. CDR1 SGHVS and CDR2 FQNEAQ come from the germline V gene.

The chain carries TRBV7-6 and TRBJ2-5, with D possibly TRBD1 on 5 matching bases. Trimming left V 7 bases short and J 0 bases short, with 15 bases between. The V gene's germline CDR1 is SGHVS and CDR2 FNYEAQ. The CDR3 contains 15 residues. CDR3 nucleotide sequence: TGTGCCAGCATAGATGGGGCCGAGTACCAAGAGACCCAGTACTTC. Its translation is CASIDGAEYQETQYF.

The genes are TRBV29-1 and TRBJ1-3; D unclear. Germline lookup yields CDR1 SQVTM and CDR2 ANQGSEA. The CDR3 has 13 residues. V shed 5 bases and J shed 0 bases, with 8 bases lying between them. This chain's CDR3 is CSVRALSGNTIYF. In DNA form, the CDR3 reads TGCAGCGTTCGGGCCCTCTCTGGAAACACCATATATTTT.

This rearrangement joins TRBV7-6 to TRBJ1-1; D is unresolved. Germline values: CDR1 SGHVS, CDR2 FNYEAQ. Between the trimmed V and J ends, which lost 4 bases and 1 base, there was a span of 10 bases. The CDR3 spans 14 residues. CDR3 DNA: TGTGCCAGCAGCTGGACCCCTTCGAACACTGAAGCTTTCTTT. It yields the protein CASSWTPSNTEAFF.

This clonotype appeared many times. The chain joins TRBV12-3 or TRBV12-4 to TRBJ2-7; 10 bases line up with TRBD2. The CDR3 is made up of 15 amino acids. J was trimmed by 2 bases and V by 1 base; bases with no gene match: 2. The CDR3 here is CASSLVLAGAYEQYF. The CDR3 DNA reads TGTGCCAGCAGTTTAGTCCTAGCGGGGGCCTACGAGCAGTACTTC.